This T cell receptor (beta chain) was documented in a study of technical replicates of blood from a few donors. Data came from immunoSEQ multiplex PCR; TCRdb stores just in-frame clones and leaves some out. The sample has some 100,000 clones, over 90% seen once. This clonotype was obtained from a human donor in good health. The sample was T cells isolated from PBMCs.

The CDR3 sequence is CASSFNTGESPQHF. The CDR3 nucleotides are TGCGCCAGCAGCTTCAATACAGGGGAATCGCCCCAGCATTTT. This chain joins TRBV5-1 and TRBJ1-5; 7 bases map to TRBD1. Looked up from germline, CDR1 is SGHRS and CDR2 is YFSETQ. This CDR3 has 14 amino acids. Losses at the gene ends were 2 bases for V and 9 bases for J; bases not matched to a gene: 8.